This T cell receptor beta chain was identified in a study of blood T cell repertoires in COVID-19. Study-wide context: COVID-19 samples from acute and convalescent phases originated in the United States, Italy and Spain. Sample material is recorded as cDNA or gDNA derived from T cells, B-cell-depleted T cells, or PBMCs.

V gave up 2 bases and J gave up 5 bases; unmatched junction bases: 12. The CDR3 extends over 18 amino acids. Germline CDR1 reads SGHAT; CDR2 reads FQNNGV. Per the original data handling: For nucleated cells, counts were estimated from reference gene primer amplification. The repertoire was sequenced with immunoSEQ multiplex PCR; TCRdb's copy has only in-frame clones and lacks some. V, J and clone size are taken as reported in that table, and D and trimming were inferred from the DNA itself. The repertoire holds about 86,000 clones, with about 89% as singletons. The sequencing sample was made of peripheral blood. This clonotype originated in a human donor in a cohort sampled during active COVID-19. The rearrangement joins TRBV11-2 to TRBJ2-1; 10 nucleotides line up with TRBD2. The CDR3 loop reads CASSLRRASGSKDNEQFF. CDR3 nucleotides: TGTGCCAGCAGCTTACGCCGGGCTAGCGGGAGCAAGGACAATGAGCAGTTCTTC.